The 21 T cell receptor beta chains listed next were all sequenced from one sample in a study of blood T cell repertoires in COVID-19. Sequenced by immunoSEQ multiplex PCR; TCRdb stores in-frame clones only, minus some. This sample carries some 150,000 clones, over 70% of them seen once, and the ten largest clones take over 7%. Sequencing was done on a sample of peripheral blood. The receptor source for this set is a man aged 45 to 65 with active or convalescent COVID-19.

This sequence joins TRBV10-3 and TRBJ1-2; 7 nucleotides line up with TRBD1. Germline-derived CDR1 and CDR2 are ENHRY and SYGVKD. The junction had 7 bases not matched to a gene; V was cut back by 3 bases and J by 3 bases. This CDR3 has 15 amino acids. CDR3 nucleotide sequence: TGTGCCATCAGTGACACAGCCGGGACAGACTATGGCTACACCTTC. Its translation is CAISDTAGTDYGYTF.

In this sample, this clone turned up a few times. The chain carries TRBV19 and TRBJ2-3; 8 nucleotides agree with TRBD1. With V trimmed by 3 bases and J by 5 bases, 7 bases remained unmatched. Germline CDR1 is LNHDA and CDR2 is SQIVND (reference sequence). This CDR3 region has 15 residues. CDR3 sequence: CASSIVRGQEDTQYF. In nucleotides, the CDR3 is TGTGCCAGTAGTATTGTCAGGGGGCAAGAAGATACGCAGTATTTT. Full variable domain (rest looked up from reference TRBV19 and TRBJ2-3): DGGITQSPKYLFRKEGQNVTLSCEQNLNHDAMYWYRQDPGQGLRLIYYSQIVNDFQKGDIAEGYSVSREKKESFPLTVTSAQKNPTAFYLCASSIVRGQEDTQYFGPGTRLTVL.

The chain recombines TRBV28 with TRBJ1-1; TRBD1 aligns across 10 bases. This CDR3 comprises 14 residues. From germline, CDR1 is MDHEN and CDR2 SYDVKM. V trimming: 5 bases; J trimming: 2 bases; junction bases outside the gene matches: 2. The CDR3 protein is CASSDRGRNTEAFF. As DNA, the CDR3 is TGTGCCAGCAGTGACAGGGGGCGAAACACTGAAGCTTTCTTT.

Concerning this clone itself: At one end, the junction sequence differs from germline, possibly due to a read error. The CDR3 sequence is CASSEKFWGQGCF. CDR3 DNA: TGTGCCAGCAGTGAGAAATTTTGGGGACAGGGGTGTTTT. This sequence joins TRBV2 and TRBJ1-5; 10 positions agree with TRBD1. This CDR3 is 13 amino acids long. Germline V CDR1 and CDR2: SNHLY, FYNNEI.

The rearrangement uses TRBV13 and TRBJ2-4; D might be TRBD1 (5 bases). The germline gives CDR1 PRHDT, CDR2 FYEKMQ (reference sequence). The CDR3 sequence is 17 residues long. Trimming removed 5 bases from V and 5 bases from J, with 22 bases in between. CDR3 in amino acids: CASSPYRSPGGENIQYF. As DNA, the CDR3 is TGTGCCAGCAGCCCCTACAGGTCCCCAGGTGGGGAAAACATTCAGTACTTC.

The chain recombines TRBV2 with TRBJ2-1; 10 bases are a match to TRBD2. The CDR3 contains 15 residues. V dropped 6 bases and J dropped 4; count of bases not matched to a gene: 6. Germline-derived CDR1 and CDR2 are SNHLY and FYNNEI. In nucleotides, the CDR3 is TGTGCCAGCAGGAGGGGGACTAGCGTTTACAATGAGCAGTTCTTC. Protein sequence: CASRRGTSVYNEQFF.

This chain connects TRBV27 to TRBJ1-1; 11 positions match TRBD1. V was clipped by 6 bases and J by 0 bases; unmatched bases: 9. CDR1 is MNHEY and CDR2 is SMNVEV in the germline V gene (reference sequence). The CDR3 totals 17 residues. CDR3 sequence: CASSLLGTGGMNTEAFF. The CDR3, as DNA: TGTGCCAGCAGCCTATTGGGGACAGGGGGGATGAACACTGAAGCTTTCTTT.

This rearrangement joins TRBV5-1 to TRBJ1-2; 7 bases are a match to TRBD1. With V trimmed by 4 bases and J by 5 bases, 5 bases remained unmatched. CDR1 is SGHRS and CDR2 is YFSETQ in the germline V gene. The CDR3 has 13 amino acids. CDR3 region: CASSRDREYGYTF. The DNA of the CDR3 is TGCGCCAGCAGCCGCGACAGGGAGTATGGCTACACCTTC.

This rearrangement joins TRBV3-1 (or the pseudogene TRBV3-2) to TRBJ2-2; 7 bases are shared with TRBD1. The CDR3 runs to 14 residues. J lost 8 bases, V lost 4 bases, and 7 bases had no gene match. Per the germline V gene, CDR1 is LGHDT and CDR2 is YNNKEL (reference sequence). The CDR3 DNA reads TGTGCCAGCAGCCGGGGGACAGCCCGTGGGGAGCTGTTTTTT. Encoded protein: CASSRGTARGELFF.

The rearrangement uses TRBV28 and TRBJ2-1; TRBD2 agrees at 9 bases. The V segment lost 5 bases and the J segment 7 bases; nucleotides outside the gene matches: 9. Germline CDR1 and CDR2: MDHEN and SYDVKM. This CDR3 is 15 amino acids long. CDR3 bases: TGTGCCAGCAGTGGCTTTAGCGGGAGTAAGAATGAGCAGTTCTTC. Translation: CASSGFSGSKNEQFF.

The rearrangement uses TRBV10-1 and TRBJ2-7; a possible D gene is TRBD1 (6 bases). The CDR3 extends over 14 amino acids. The germline V and J ends were trimmed by 4 bases and 0 bases, with 10 bases remaining between them. Germline assignment: CDR1 WNHNN and CDR2 SYGVQD (reference sequence). The chain's CDR3 is CASSATGTSYEQYF. Written as DNA, the CDR3 is TGCGCCAGCAGTGCCACAGGGACCTCCTACGAGCAGTACTTC.

The V gene is TRBV28, the J gene TRBJ1-1; TRBD1 matches at 8 bases. CDR1 is MDHEN, CDR2 SYDVKM, per germline. Trimming took 3 bases from V and 1 from J; bases not matched to a gene: 4. The CDR3 totals 15 residues. The CDR3 nucleotides are TGTGCCAGCAGTTTTCTAACAGGGGGGAACACTGAAGCTTTCTTT. Translating it yields CASSFLTGGNTEAFF.

The DNA of the CDR3 is TGTGCCAGCCGGGGTTTGGGGGGCTACGAGCAGTACTTC. It encodes CASRGLGGYEQYF. The J gene is TRBJ2-7, the V gene TRBV12-3 or TRBV12-4; D is perhaps TRBD2 (6 bases). V lost 8 bases, J lost 3 bases, and 14 bases lay in between. The CDR3 has 13 residues.

The rearrangement uses TRBV29-1 and TRBJ2-7, with a possible D match to TRBD2 (5 bases). The germline V gene encodes CDR1 SQVTM and CDR2 ANQGSEA. V lost 5 bases, J lost 7 bases, and 12 bases lay in between. This CDR3 has 11 residues. In nucleotides, the CDR3 is TGCAGCGTTAAGGAAACGGGGGAGCAGTACTTC. This gives the protein CSVKETGEQYF.

The chain couples TRBV4-1 to TRBJ2-6, with D maybe TRBD1 (5 bases). CDR1 is MGHRA, CDR2 YSYEKL, per germline. The CDR3 consists of 18 residues. With 6 bases removed from V and 0 bases from J, the gap between germline ends came to 18 bases. CDR3 region: CASSYFGVQGSGANVLTF. DNA of the CDR3: TGCGCCAGCAGTTACTTTGGGGTTCAGGGCTCTGGGGCCAACGTCCTGACTTTC.

The CDR3 spells CAISDTSGSTYEQYF. CDR3 nucleotides: TGTGCCATCAGTGACACTAGCGGGAGCACCTACGAGCAGTACTTC. V is TRBV10-3 and J is TRBJ2-7, with 11 bases matching TRBD2. Germline assignment: CDR1 ENHRY and CDR2 SYGVKD. This CDR3 is 15 amino acids long. J gave up 2 bases and V 3 bases, and 3 bases lay outside the gene matches.

The chain links TRBV3-1 (or the pseudogene TRBV3-2) to TRBJ1-1, with D possibly TRBD1 on 5 matching bases. V was pared by 3 bases and J by 9 bases, with 17 bases between. The CDR3 loop spans 14 amino acids. Germline assignment: CDR1 LGHDT and CDR2 YNNKEL (reference sequence). For the CDR3, the DNA is TGTGCCAGCAGCCACCTGGGGCAGGGCCCTCAAGCTTTCTTT. It specifies CASSHLGQGPQAFF.

V gene TRBV9 combines with J gene TRBJ2-2; 10 positions agree with TRBD2. CDR1 is SGDLS and CDR2 is YYNGEE in the germline V gene. V shed 2 bases, J shed 6 bases, and the junction held 16 bases outside the gene matches. The CDR3 totals 19 residues. The CDR3 DNA follows: TGTGCCAGCAGCGTGGGGGTCCCAGCGGGAGGGCGAGGGGCCGGGGAGCTGTTTTTT. Residues: CASSVGVPAGGRGAGELFF.

Only one count was recorded for this clone. The V gene is TRBV2, the J gene TRBJ1-6; D might be TRBD1 (5 bases). Trimming removed 8 bases from V and 10 bases from J, with 15 bases in between. The CDR3 spans 13 residues. Germline-derived CDR1 and CDR2 are SNHLY and FYNNEI. CDR3 DNA: TGTGCCAGCCACGGGGGTATGGGATCACCCCTCCACTTT. It is translated as CASHGGMGSPLHF.

The chain has TRBV6-5 and TRBJ2-5, with a weak D call TRBD2 (6 bases). Germline values: CDR1 MNHEY, CDR2 SVGAGI. CDR3 length: 12 amino acids. The V end was cut by 8 bases, the J end by 7 bases, with 14 bases between. CDR3 residues: CASRGFLGTQYF. The CDR3 coding sequence is TGTGCCAGCCGGGGGTTTCTAGGGACCCAGTACTTC.

The chain couples TRBV5-8 to TRBJ1-3, with D tentatively TRBD1 (5 bases). Trimming stripped 2 bases from V and 2 bases from J, with 8 bases between. The length of the CDR3 is 14 residues. CDR1 is SGHTS, CDR2 YDEGEE, per germline. The DNA of the CDR3 is TGTGCCAGCAGCTTCGACAGAACTGGAAACACCATATATTTT. This codes for CASSFDRTGNTIYF.